The clone carrying this TCR beta chain occurred many times. What it binds is not known. TCRdb re-called the 5' RACE reads with MiXCR, one entry per CDR3 protein. This table holds 45,000 to 60,000 distinct CDR3 sequences, about 2.5% found once. This entry comes from a study of neurological immune-mediated disorders. This CDR3 has 15 residues. Germline CDR1 MDHEN, CDR2 SYDVKM. V dropped 5 bases and J dropped 0 bases, with 11 bases sitting between them. Study-wide results and caveats: Neither clinical nor MRI features were found to be associated with the multiple sclerosis repertoire cluster.

This chain links TRBV28 with TRBJ2-1; a weak D match, TRBD1 (7 bases). The receptor was isolated from a man in his forties or fifties with multiple sclerosis. What was sequenced was PBMCs. CDR3 protein: CASSPGGISYNEQFF. As DNA, the CDR3 is TGTGCCAGCAGTCCAGGGGGGATCTCCTACAATGAGCAGTTCTTC.